This paragraph covers one TCR beta chain sequence. This entry belongs to a study of blood T cells in healthy people across ages. For the second PCR, which ran for roughly 6 to 12 cycles, a sample-barcoded 5' primer and a J-beta primer mix were used. Sequencing of every sample gave 2.5 million or more CDR3-containing paired-end reads. TCRdb re-called the 5' RACE reads through MiXCR, storing one row per CDR3 protein. The sample yields 1.5 million or so distinct CDR3 sequences, 35% to 45% seen once. The CDR3 is 14 residues long. Germline V lookup: CDR1 SNHLY, CDR2 FYNNEI. Trimming took 4 bases from V and 0 from J, leaving 9 bases between them.

Sequenced material: blood. This TCR was recovered from a woman younger than 35 in good health. The chain carries TRBV2 and TRBJ1-1; D ambiguous. The CDR3 coding sequence is TGTGCCAGCAGTGTTAGGTCCATGAACACTGAAGCTTTCTTT. This codes for CASSVRSMNTEAFF. Supplemented by reference TRBV2 and TRBJ1-1, the full variable domain reads EPEVTQTPSHQVTQMGQEVILRCVPISNHLYFYWYRQILGQKVEFLVSFYNNEISEKSEIFDDQFSVERPDGSNFTLKIRSTKLEDSAMYFCASSVRSMNTEAFFGQGTRLTVV.